This TCR beta chain was sequenced during a study of shared clonotypes between healthy human individuals. Background on the study: Researchers assigned three CD4 naive, three CD4 memory, two CD8 naive and one CD8 memory plate to each donor.

Points from the study as a whole: The study generally estimated greater richness for naive than memory subsets.

The V gene lost 3 bases and the J gene lost 10 bases, with 7 bases spanning the gap. Germline V gives CDR1 MDHEN, CDR2 SYDVKM. This CDR3 is 11 amino acids long. In the case of this clone: What it binds is unknown.

Adults of Caucasian background living in Nashville, Tennessee made up all donors. Each sorted subset replicate got 200 ng genomic DNA, 25,000 to 30,000 genomes. TCRdb's copy holds only in-frame clones and misses some; the assay was immunoSEQ multiplex PCR. The table records 550,000 to 800,000 clones, less than 95% of them present only once. The V and J genes are TRBV28 and TRBJ2-1; D is unresolved. The sequencing input was memory CD8+ T cells from PBMCs. Subset described: CD45RO+ cells pooled with CCR7-negative TemRA cells. This receptor was taken from a man between 18 and 35 years old in good health. Some clones in this sample may be carry-over from other donors' samples. The CDR3: CASSFLSEQFF. CDR3 nucleotide sequence: TGTGCCAGCAGTTTTCTTAGCGAGCAGTTCTTC.